This is a list of T cell receptor beta chains from one sample in a study of a mutant IDH1 vaccine in newly diagnosed glioma. Repertoires were generated with immunoSEQ multiplex PCR, while TCRdb's copy carries only in-frame clones and drops some. The sample records tens of thousands of clones, about four fifths being singletons. The input for sequencing was PBMCs, taken from a glioma patient treated with radiotherapy, temozolomide or both. All receptors derive from a woman in her forties or fifties with glioma. Each CDR3 is given with its conserved first and last residue. D genes are given only for firm matches. Size is omitted from some rows. Given values are once, few, many or a class for expanded clones.

d_call	j_call	v_call	clone_size	cdr3_nt	cdr3_aa
NA	TRBJ1-4	TRBV9	NA	TGTGCCAGCAGCGTAGCGGGGTCAGGAAGTGAAAAACTGTTTTTT	CASSVAGSGSEKLFF
NA	TRBJ1-2	TRBV21-1	few	TGTGCCAGCAGCTGGGGGGGGGCAGCTGGTGGCTACACCTTC	CASSWGGAAGGYTF
NA	TRBJ2-7	TRBV11-3	NA	TGTGCCAGCAGCTTATTGGGGGGTCCGAACGAGCAGTACTTC	CASSLLGGPNEQYF
NA	TRBJ1-6	TRBV6-5	NA	TGTGCCAGCAGTTACCTCGGACAGAGGAATTCACCCCTCCACTTT	CASSYLGQRNSPLHF
NA	TRBJ1-3	TRBV6-1	NA	TGTGCCAGCGCCCGAGCCTCTGGAAACACCATATATTTT	CASARASGNTIYF
TRBD1	TRBJ2-7	TRBV5-5	NA	TGTGCCAGCAGCGCCCTACAGGGACAGGGATCCCACGAGCAGTACTTC	CASSALQGQGSHEQYF
TRBD1	TRBJ2-2	TRBV5-4	NA	TGTGCCAGCAGCACCCGACAGGGGGCGAACACCGGGGAGCTGTTTTTT	CASSTRQGANTGELFF
NA	TRBJ2-2	TRBV19	NA	TGTGCCAGTATCCCCGGGACACCGAACACCGGGGAGCTGTTTTTT	CASIPGTPNTGELFF
NA	TRBJ1-2	TRBV7-2	once	TGTGCCAGCAGCTACCGGAACTATGGCTACACCTTC	CASSYRNYGYTF
TRBD2	TRBJ2-3	TRBV7-2	NA	TGTGCCAGCAGCTTAAGCGGACTAGCTAAAGATACGCAGTATTTT	CASSLSGLAKDTQYF
TRBD1	TRBJ2-6	TRBV13	NA	TGTGCCAGCAGCTTAGGTCATAAGTTACAGGGGGCTTCGGCTGGGGCCAACGTCCTGACTTTC	CASSLGHKLQGASAGANVLTF
TRBD2	TRBJ2-7	TRBV6-1	NA	TGTGCCAGCAGTGATCCAGCGGGAGTCTACGAGCAGTACTTC	CASSDPAGVYEQYF
TRBD1	TRBJ2-7	TRBV7-8	NA	TGTGCCAGCAGCTTAGATACAGGGGAGAACGAGCAGTACTTC	CASSLDTGENEQYF
NA	TRBJ2-7	TRBV11-2	few	TGTGCCAGCAGCCTCGGAGGAGGCTACGAGCAGTACTTC	CASSLGGGYEQYF
NA	TRBJ1-2	TRBV30	few	TGTGCCTGGAGCGGCACGTATGGCTACACCTTC	CAWSGTYGYTF
NA	TRBJ2-7	TRBV27	NA	TGTGCCAGCAGCCCCTCCCGGTCCCCGTACGAGCAGTACTTC	CASSPSRSPYEQYF
NA	TRBJ2-2	TRBV11-2	once	TGTGCCAGCAGCTTAGTGGGCAGGGGATCCGGGGAGCTGTTTTTT	CASSLVGRGSGELFF
NA	TRBJ2-3	TRBV10-3	NA	TGTGCCATCACTGACTACGGCGGGGACACAGATACGCAGTATTTT	CAITDYGGDTDTQYF